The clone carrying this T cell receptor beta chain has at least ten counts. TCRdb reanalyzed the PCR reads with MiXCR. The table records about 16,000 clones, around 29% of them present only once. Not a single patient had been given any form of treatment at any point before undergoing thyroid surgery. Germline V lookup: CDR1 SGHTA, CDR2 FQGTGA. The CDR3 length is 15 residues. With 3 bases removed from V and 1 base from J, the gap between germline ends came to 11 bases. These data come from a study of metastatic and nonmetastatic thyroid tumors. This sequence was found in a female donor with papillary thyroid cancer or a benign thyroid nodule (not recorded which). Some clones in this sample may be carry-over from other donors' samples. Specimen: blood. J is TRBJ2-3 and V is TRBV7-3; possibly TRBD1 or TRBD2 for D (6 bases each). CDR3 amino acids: CASSFSGAGTDTQYF. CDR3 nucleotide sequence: TGTGCCAGCAGCTTTTCGGGGGCCGGCACAGATACGCAGTATTTT.